The T cell receptor (beta chain) under discussion was sequenced for a study of blood T cell repertoires in COVID-19 (dated by TCRdb to about 2020). Regarding the complete study: Collaborator samples came from the United States, Italy and Spain and covered acute and convalescent phases of COVID-19. A freely available public database, intended as a resource for researchers studying the immune response to SARS-CoV-2, is where the repertoires were released. Where available, HLA class I and class II types were taken from metadata supplied by the sample provider and were not determined by assay-based typing. The sample metadata nearly always contained a de-identified subject ID, COVID-19 status, age in years and sex. The prospective study material was composed of cDNA or gDNA derived from T cells, B-cell-depleted T cells, or PBMCs. The samples were drawn from the first 160 participants of the ongoing ImmuneRACE study and from 1,200 or so subjects provided by 6 global collaborators. The dataset comprised deeply sampled blood TCRbeta repertoires from subjects exposed to, actively infected with, or recovered from COVID-19. Broad study findings and their caveats: How much clinical and demographic metadata was included differed by source and by participant, and the metadata was provided uncurated.

TCRbeta CDR3 regions were amplified from genomic DNA by means of the immunoSEQ Assay, a bias-controlled multiplex PCR. The original pipeline was this. Within the assay, amplification of reference gene primers was used to estimate how many nucleated cells each sample contained. To quantify the absolute abundance of each unique TCRbeta CDR3 rearrangement, sequence reads were collapsed and filtered. Productive Simpson clonality was computed per sample as the square root of Simpson's diversity index over productive rearrangements. Imported from immuneACCESS, the table was reduced by TCRdb to in-frame sequences with V and J called. These copies leave out some clones; in studies compared against another copy, an unresolved V gene accounts for under half, and the cause of the remainder is not known. The D gene and trimming were derived from the DNA, and the V and J assignments and clone size from that table. The sample table records 130,000 to 150,000 clones; 87% of these occur just once. The top ten clonotypes cover approximately 6.1% of the sample.

The count of this clone is one. Its antigen specificity is not known. No per-base quality is available; no much larger clone lies one base away. Collaborating institutions collected whole blood in K2EDTA tubes following their own protocols. Collaborator samples were shipped for TCRbeta analysis as frozen whole blood, isolated PBMCs, or DNA extracted from either sample type. V lost 5 bases and J lost 4 bases; the stretch between them is 11 bases long. The CDR3 spans 13 residues, from the cysteine through the phenylalanine. Only the CDR3 DNA stays, 39 bases, in frame from base 1. The germline V gene encodes CDR1 MNHEY and CDR2 SVGAGI.

The sequenced material came from peripheral blood. The receptor was isolated from an elderly man with acute or convalescent COVID-19. The sequence is built from TRBV6-5 and TRBJ2-5; possibly the D gene is TRBD2, per 5 matching bases. Here the CDR3 is given as CASSRGSGETQYF. The base sequence is TGTGCCAGCAGTCGAGGGAGTGGAGAGACCCAGTACTTC.